The clone carrying this TCR beta chain appeared a few times. This record comes from a study of blood T cell repertoires in COVID-19. Some clones are missing from TCRdb's copy, which holds only in-frame ones; the method was immunoSEQ multiplex PCR. Of about 200,000 clones in the sample, over 75% are singletons; the top ten hold 2.8%. This CDR3 is built from 13 residues. Trimming took 5 bases from V and 6 from J; bases not matched to a gene: 6. From germline, CDR1 is MNHNY and CDR2 SVGAGI (reference sequence). This sequence originates from an elderly woman with active or convalescent COVID-19. The chain couples TRBV6-6 to TRBJ1-2; TRBD1 matches 7 bases. Sequencing was performed on peripheral blood. CDR3 in amino acids: CASSKQGFDGYTF. The CDR3 DNA sequence: TGTGCCAGCAGTAAACAGGGGTTCGATGGCTACACCTTC.